The TCR beta chain described here comes from a study of T cell repertoires in cytomegalovirus infection. The wider study: TCR beta signatures that were public indicated CMV infection and matching HLA type.

A single record per CDR3 protein comes from TCRdb applying MiXCR to the reads. The repertoire holds 250,000 or so distinct CDR3 sequences, with 9.1% as singletons. Study-wide results and caveats: Cumulative public TCR beta family frequency identified carriers of CMV plus the relevant HLA. There were HLA-C-restricted CMV-specific TCR beta clonotypes dominating the ex vivo response.

There are many counts of this clonotype. Its antigen is as yet unknown. The J segment lost 5 bases and the V segment lost 4 bases, leaving 7 bases of the junction unmatched. Germline V gene data show CDR1 as SGHTA and CDR2 as FQGNSA. This CDR3 has 15 amino acids. The chain couples TRBV7-2 to TRBJ1-1, with TRBD1 identical over 10 bases. This receptor was obtained from a human donor in good health (CMV status not recorded). Some clones in this sample may be carry-over from other donors' samples. Sequencing was done on a sample of PBMCs. CDR3 loop: CASSYSGTGATEAFF. CDR3 in DNA: TGTGCCAGCAGCTATTCCGGGACAGGGGCGACTGAAGCTTTCTTT.